This TCR beta chain was recorded in a study of T cell repertoires in aging, cancer and after chemotherapy. For the study at large: Paired samples before and after chemotherapy came from glioblastoma patients receiving temozolomide-based therapy.

The template was genomic DNA from peripheral blood, not RNA. CDR3 length equals 11 residues. Trimming stripped 2 bases from V and 3 bases from J, with 5 bases between. CDR1 is DFQATT, CDR2 SNEGSKA, per germline (reference sequence). Rearranged V-D-J TRB sequences were amplified with a mixed TRB-A/B primer pool. TCRdb ran MiXCR on the multiplex PCR reads and lists one entry per CDR3 protein. The data contain fewer than 2,000 distinct CDR3 sequences, 17% of them singletons. Regarding the study as a whole: Age-matched healthy donors had significantly more diverse, less clonal blood TCR repertoires than untreated cancer patients. In cancer patients, declining TCR diversity with age involved lost richness and lost evenness.

Concerning this clonotype: What it binds is not known.

This chain links TRBV20-1 with TRBJ2-7; no clear D gene. The clonotype was recovered from a human donor with a solid tumor. Sequenced material: blood. As DNA, the CDR3 is TGCAGTGCTAGACAAGGCTACGAGCAGTACTTC. Encoded protein: CSARQGYEQYF.